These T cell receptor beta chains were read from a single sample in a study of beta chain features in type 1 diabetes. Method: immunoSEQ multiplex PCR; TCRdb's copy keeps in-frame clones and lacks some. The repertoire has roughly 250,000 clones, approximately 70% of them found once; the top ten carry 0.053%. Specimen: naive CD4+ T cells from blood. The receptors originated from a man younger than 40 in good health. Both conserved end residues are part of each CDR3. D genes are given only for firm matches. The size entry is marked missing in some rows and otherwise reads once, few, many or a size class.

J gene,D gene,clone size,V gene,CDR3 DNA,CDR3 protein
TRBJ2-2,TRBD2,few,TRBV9,TGTGCCAGCAGCCCGCGGACTAGCGCCGGGGAGCTGTTTTTT,CASSPRTSAGELFF
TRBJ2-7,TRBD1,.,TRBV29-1,TGCAGCGTTGTAGGACAGGGGTCCTACGAGCAGTACTTC,CSVVGQGSYEQYF
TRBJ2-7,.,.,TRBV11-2,TGTGCCAGCAGCTTAGCTCCTAGATTGTACGAGCAGTACTTC,CASSLAPRLYEQYF
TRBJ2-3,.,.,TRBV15,TGTGCCACCAGCAGAGACGTTACGCAGTATTTT,CATSRDVTQYF
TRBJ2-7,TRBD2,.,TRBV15,TGTGCCACCAGCTCATTGTATCTAGCGGGAGGCAACGAGCAGTACTTC,CATSSLYLAGGNEQYF
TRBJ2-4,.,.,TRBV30,TGTGCCTGGAGTGCCCAAAACATTCAGTACTTC,CAWSAQNIQYF
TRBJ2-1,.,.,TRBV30,TGTGCCTGGACCCCGGGGCCTAATGAGCAGTTCTTC,CAWTPGPNEQFF
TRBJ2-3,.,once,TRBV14,TGTGCCAGCAGCCATGTCCAGGACGACACAGATACGCAGTATTTT,CASSHVQDDTDTQYF
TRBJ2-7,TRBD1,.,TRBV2,TGTGCCAGCAGCGGGACAGGGGACGAGCAGTACTTC,CASSGTGDEQYF
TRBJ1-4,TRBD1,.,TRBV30,TGTGCCTGGAGTCGGACAGGGAATTGGGAAAAACTGTTTTTT,CAWSRTGNWEKLFF
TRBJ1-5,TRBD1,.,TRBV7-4,TGTGCCACGACCCGGGACAGGAGCAATCAGCCCCAGCATTTT,CATTRDRSNQPQHF
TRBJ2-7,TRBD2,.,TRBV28,TGTGCCAGCGGCCCGACTAGCGGGATATCTCTCCACGAGCAGTACTTC,CASGPTSGISLHEQYF
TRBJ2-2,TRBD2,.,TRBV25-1,TGTGCCAGCAGTAGCGGGACTCCGAACACCGGGGAGCTGTTTTTT,CASSSGTPNTGELFF
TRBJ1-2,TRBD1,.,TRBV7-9,TGTGCCAGCAGCTCCACAGGGGAGGGCGGCTACACCTTC,CASSSTGEGGYTF
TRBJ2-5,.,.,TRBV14,TGTGCCAGCAGCCATACAGGGGAGACCCAGTACTTC,CASSHTGETQYF
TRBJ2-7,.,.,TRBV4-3,TGCGCCAGCAGCCAAGAATGGGTAGCCCCCTACGAGCAGTACTTC,CASSQEWVAPYEQYF
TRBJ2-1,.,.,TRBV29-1,TGCAGCGTTGATTGGCGTCTGAGCTCCTACAATGAGCAGTTCTTC,CSVDWRLSSYNEQFF
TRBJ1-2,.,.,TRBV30,TGTGCCTGGAGTGTAAATCACGGCTACACCTTC,CAWSVNHGYTF
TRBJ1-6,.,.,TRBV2,TGTGCCAGCAGTTCAGAGGGTAATTCACCCCTCCACTTT,CASSSEGNSPLHF
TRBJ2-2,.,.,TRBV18,TGTGCCAGCTCACTCCAGACAGGGAACACCGGGGAGCTGTTTTTT,CASSLQTGNTGELFF
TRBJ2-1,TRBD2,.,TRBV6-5,TGTGCCAGCAGTTACCTGACTAGCGGGAGGTCGAATGAGCAGTTCTTC,CASSYLTSGRSNEQFF
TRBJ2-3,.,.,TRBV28,TGTGCCAGCAGGCACGATGGGGCCGCGAATCGAGATACGCAGTATTTT,CASRHDGAANRDTQYF
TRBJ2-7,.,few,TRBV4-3,TGCGCCAGCAGCCAAGACGTTGAGGAGACTAACCCCTCCTACGAGCAGTACTTC,CASSQDVEETNPSYEQYF
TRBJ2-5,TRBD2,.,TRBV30,TGTGCCTGTAAGCTAGCGGAGGCGGGAGAGACCCAGTACTTC,CACKLAEAGETQYF
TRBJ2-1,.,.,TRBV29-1,TGCAGCGTTGAACGAACGGGAGCGGAATGGTGGGACTACAATGAGCAGTTCTTC,CSVERTGAEWWDYNEQFF
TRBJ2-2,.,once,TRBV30,TGTGCCTGGGCTAGAGGGACGGAGAACACCGGGGAGCTGTTTTTT,CAWARGTENTGELFF
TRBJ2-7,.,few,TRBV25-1,TGTGCCAGCAGACAGGGAGGGTACGAGCAGTACTTC,CASRQGGYEQYF
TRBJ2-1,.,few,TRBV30,TGTGCCTGGAGTGTACGTCGGGGCGGGACCCACAATGAGCAGTTCTTC,CAWSVRRGGTHNEQFF
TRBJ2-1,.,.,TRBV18,TGTGCCAGCTCACCGTCCGTCAATGAGCAGTTCTTC,CASSPSVNEQFF
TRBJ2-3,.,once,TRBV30,TGTGCCTGGACAGGGACAGATACGCAGTATTTT,CAWTGTDTQYF
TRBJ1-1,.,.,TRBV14,TGTGCCAGCAGCCAAGGGACAAGGTCGGCGGCTTTCTTT,CASSQGTRSAAFF
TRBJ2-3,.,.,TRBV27,TGTGCCAGCAGTTTCCTCGGGGGGCGCGAGAAGTATTTT,CASSFLGGREKYF
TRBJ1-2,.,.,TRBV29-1,TGCAGCGCCGCGACTGATAACTATGGCTACACCTTC,CSAATDNYGYTF
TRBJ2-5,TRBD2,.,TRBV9,TGTGCCAGCAGCGTAGACCTAGCGGCGGGGTCCCAGTACTTC,CASSVDLAAGSQYF
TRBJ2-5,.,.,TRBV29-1,TGCAGCGTTGGCCAGGGTGAAGAGACCCAGTACTTC,CSVGQGEETQYF
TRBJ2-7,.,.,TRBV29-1,TGCAGCGTTAGGGGCGCCTACGAGCAGTACTTC,CSVRGAYEQYF
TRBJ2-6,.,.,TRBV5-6,TGTGCCAGCAGCCCTACAGGGTACTCAACTGGGGCCAACGTCCTGACTTTC,CASSPTGYSTGANVLTF
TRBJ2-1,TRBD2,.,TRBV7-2,TGTGCCAGCAGGGACACGGGACTAGGTTACAATGAGCAGTTCTTC,CASRDTGLGYNEQFF
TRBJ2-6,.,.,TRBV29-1,TGCAGCGCTTTGATTGGCCGTTCTGGGGCCAACGTCCTGACTTTC,CSALIGRSGANVLTF
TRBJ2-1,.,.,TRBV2,TGTGCCAGCAGTGTGGGTGAGCAGTTCTTC,CASSVGEQFF
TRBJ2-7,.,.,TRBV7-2,TGTGCCAGCAGCTTAGTACCGGCCTACGAGCAGTACTTC,CASSLVPAYEQYF
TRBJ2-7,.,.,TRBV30,TGTGCCTGGAGTTGGTTAAGCTACGAGCAGTACTTC,CAWSWLSYEQYF